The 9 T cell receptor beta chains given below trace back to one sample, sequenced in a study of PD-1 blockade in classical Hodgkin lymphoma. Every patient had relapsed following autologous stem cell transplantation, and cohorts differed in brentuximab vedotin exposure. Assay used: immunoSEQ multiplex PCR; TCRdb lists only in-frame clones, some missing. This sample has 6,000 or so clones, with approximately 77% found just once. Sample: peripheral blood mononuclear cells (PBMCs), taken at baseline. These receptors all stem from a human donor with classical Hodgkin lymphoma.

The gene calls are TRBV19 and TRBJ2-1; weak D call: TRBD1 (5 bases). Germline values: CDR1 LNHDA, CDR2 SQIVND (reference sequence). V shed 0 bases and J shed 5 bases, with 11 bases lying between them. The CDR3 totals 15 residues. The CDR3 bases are TGTGCCAGTAGTATAGACAGGGTTAGGGACAATGAGCAGTTCTTC. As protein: CASSIDRVRDNEQFF.

CDR3 protein: CASSQSGTSGSYNEQFF. As DNA, the CDR3 is TGTGCCAGCAGCCAGTCCGGGACTAGCGGTTCATACAATGAGCAGTTCTTC. The rearrangement uses TRBV11-2 and TRBJ2-1, with 11 bases lining up with TRBD2. The germline CDR1 and CDR2 sequences are SGHAT and FQNNGV. The CDR3 runs 17 residues. V was clipped by 5 bases and J by 4 bases; unmatched bases: 10.

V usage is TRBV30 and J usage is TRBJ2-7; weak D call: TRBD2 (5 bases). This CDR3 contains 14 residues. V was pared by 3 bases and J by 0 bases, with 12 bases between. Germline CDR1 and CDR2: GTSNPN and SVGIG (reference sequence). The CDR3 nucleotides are TGTGCCTGGAGACCTCCGGGATCCTCCTACGAGCAGTACTTC. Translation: CAWRPPGSSYEQYF. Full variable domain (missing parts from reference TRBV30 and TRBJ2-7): SQTIHQWPATLVQPVGSPLSLECTVEGTSNPNLYWYRQAAGRGLQLLFYSVGIGQISSEVPQNLSASRPQDRQFILSSKKLLLSDSGFYLCAWRPPGSSYEQYFGPGTRLTVT.

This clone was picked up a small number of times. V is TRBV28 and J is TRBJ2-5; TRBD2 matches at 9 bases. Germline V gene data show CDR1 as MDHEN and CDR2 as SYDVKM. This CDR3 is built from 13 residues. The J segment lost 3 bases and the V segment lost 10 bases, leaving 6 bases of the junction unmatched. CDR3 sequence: CATQRLAEETQYF. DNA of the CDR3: TGTGCCACCCAGAGACTAGCGGAAGAGACCCAGTACTTC.

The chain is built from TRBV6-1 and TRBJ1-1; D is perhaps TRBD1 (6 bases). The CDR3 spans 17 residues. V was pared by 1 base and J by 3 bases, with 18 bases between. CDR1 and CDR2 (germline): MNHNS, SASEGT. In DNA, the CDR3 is TGTGCCAGCAGTGAAGGGGGGCGTCACACACAGCACACTGAAGCTTTCTTT. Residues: CASSEGGRHTQHTEAFF.

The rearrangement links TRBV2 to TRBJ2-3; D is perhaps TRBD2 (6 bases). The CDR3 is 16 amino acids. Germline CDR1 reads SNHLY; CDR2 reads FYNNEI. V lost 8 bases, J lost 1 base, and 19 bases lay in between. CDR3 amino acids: CASSLASGLGTDTQYF. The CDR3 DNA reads TGTGCCAGCTCTCTCGCCAGCGGGTTGGGCACAGATACGCAGTATTTT.

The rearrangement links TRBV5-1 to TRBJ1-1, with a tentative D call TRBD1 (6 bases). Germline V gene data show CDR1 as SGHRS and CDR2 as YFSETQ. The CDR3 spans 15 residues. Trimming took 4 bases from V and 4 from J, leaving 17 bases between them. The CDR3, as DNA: TGCGCCAGCAGCCCCGCGGTGGGGGCGATCACTGAAGCTTTCTTT. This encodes CASSPAVGAITEAFF. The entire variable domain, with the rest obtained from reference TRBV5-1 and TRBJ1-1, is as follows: KAGVTQTPRYLIKTRGQQVTLSCSPISGHRSVSWYQQTPGQGLQFLFEYFSETQRNKGNFPGRFSGRQFSNSRSEMNVSTLELGDSALYLCASSPAVGAITEAFFGQGTRLTVV.

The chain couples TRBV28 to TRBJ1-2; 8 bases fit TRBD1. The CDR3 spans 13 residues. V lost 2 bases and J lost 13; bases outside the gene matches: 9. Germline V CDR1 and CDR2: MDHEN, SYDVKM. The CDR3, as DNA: TGTGCCAGCAGTTTAAACAGGGGGGATTCTCTCACCTTC. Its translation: CASSLNRGDSLTF.

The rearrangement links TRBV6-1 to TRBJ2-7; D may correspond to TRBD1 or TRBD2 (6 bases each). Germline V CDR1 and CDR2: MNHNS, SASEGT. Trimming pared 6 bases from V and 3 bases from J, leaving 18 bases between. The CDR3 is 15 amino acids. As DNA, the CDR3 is TGTGCCAGCAGCGCGAGGGGGGTCGACATCTACGAGCAGTACTTC. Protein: CASSARGVDIYEQYF.